The TCR beta chain under discussion was sequenced for a study of vaccination and CD4 T cells after COVID-19 (dated by TCRdb to between 2021 and 2023). Some background on the complete study: Every convalescent patient had a positive nasal swab PCR test for SARS-CoV-2, with mild disease in 9 or 10 patients and severe disease in one. The convalescent cohort comprised six males and four females, including two Hispanic individuals, seven Caucasians, two Asians and one multiracial person. Two doses of either the Pfizer-BioNTech BNT162b2 vaccine (n=8) or the Moderna mRNA-1273 vaccine (n=2) were administered to participants. Post-COVID blood samples were collected from convalescent patients a median of about 92 days after diagnosis, with a range of roughly 30 to 161 days. The time from the second vaccine dose to post-vaccine blood sampling had a median of roughly 79 days and ranged from about 12 to 250 days. Overlapping spike peptide pools from SARS-CoV-2 and from the common cold coronaviruses HCoV-NL63, HCoV-OC43 and HCoV-229E were used as culture stimuli. As controls, cultures received a CEFX viral epitope pool (the positive control), an HIV-1 Nef peptide pool (the negative control), or no peptide at all. The spike-specific CD4+ TCR repertoire was compared before and after mRNA vaccination in approximately ten COVID-19 convalescent patients and a few infection-naive healthy vaccine recipients.

The label giving this sample's treatment or condition can be read as: roughly 10-day PBMC culture with coronavirus spike peptide pools or control peptides (ViraFEST assay). The ViraFEST assay, used in the study, expanded antigen-specific T cells with peptide pools and then identified the expanded clonotypes through TCR sequencing. Positive SARS-CoV-2 PCR tests in the convalescent patients dated from March to December 2020, before Alpha, Beta and Delta variants emerged in the United States. Each well held around 1.9 million PBMCs cultured with roughly 10 ug/ml peptide pools in IMDM containing approximately 5% human AB serum and 9 to 10 IU/ml IL-2. On days 3 and 7, half of the culture medium was replaced with fresh IL-2-containing medium. CD4+ T cells were isolated after around ten days of culture through negative selection using the EasySep CD4+ T cell isolation kit. Ficoll-Paque Plus gradient centrifugation was used to isolate PBMCs from whole blood, and the isolated PBMCs were then either used fresh or cryopreserved at -140C. Each culture condition was generally run in triplicate wells.

Reading from cysteine to phenylalanine, the CDR3 counts 14 amino acids. Only the CDR3 part of the read is kept: 42 bases, read in frame from the first base. Based on the germline V gene (reference sequence), the CDR1 and CDR2 sequences are DFQATT and SNEGSKA. The junction shows trimming of 2 bases on V and 0 bases on J, and the gene matches do not reach 2 bases of it. Study-wide conclusions, independent of this receptor: An increase in the median number of SARS-CoV-2-reactive clonotypes from 20 to 25 after infection to about 39 after vaccination was observed, but the change was not found to be significant. The number of convalescent patients in the study was relatively small, and the study did not examine early timepoints following natural infection. In convalescent patients, a median around 90% of post-vaccine SARS-CoV-2-reactive clones were detected only after vaccination, suggesting vaccine-specific priming. In convalescent patients, nearly all vaccine-specific clones (304 of 307) were found to be mono-reactive for SARS-CoV-2 spike rather than cross-reactive with common cold coronaviruses.

A remark on this clonotype: Its antigen has not been determined. No much larger clone exists at a distance of one base, and base qualities are not known.

Receptors were amplified or captured by PCR. DNA from cultured CD4+ T cells underwent TCR sequencing with the Oncomine TCR Beta short-read assay at the Johns Hopkins FTIC core. The QIAamp micro DNA kit was used to extract genomic DNA from the cultured CD4+ T cells. The Oncomine TCR Beta libraries from cultured CD4+ T cells were pooled using unique dual indexes and then sequenced on an Illumina iSeq 100. The study's processing was this. Non-productive sequences were removed, and CDR3s not starting with C, not ending with F or W, or shorter than 7 amino acids were discarded. The MANAFEST web application identified antigen-specific clonotypes by comparing peptide-stimulated wells against reference wells and other culture wells. To be called positive, a clone needed an FDR below 0.05, an odds ratio above 5, and a productive frequency above 0.1% in at least two of three replicate wells. Cross-reactive clonotypes were defined as significantly expanded in both SARS-CoV-2 spike wells and at least one common cold coronavirus spike condition. Levenshtein distances (stringdist) and unrooted phylogenetic trees (ape) in R version 3.6.1 were used to assess CDR3 homology. TCRdb redid the processing of the public reads, applying fastp at Q25 and MiXCR, and retained in-frame beta chains. All rows with the same CDR3 protein become a single entry with the most common DNA and genes. In this record, the V and J calls reflect TCRdb's handling and not the investigators' own analysis. Across this sample there are 15,000 to 20,000 distinct CDR3 sequences, with 44% seen only once. 3% to 4% of the sample is in the top ten clones.

Recombination linked TRBV20-1 to TRBJ2-7, and 9 bases in between align with TRBD2. This TCR was recovered from a human donor who had recovered from COVID-19. The sequencing sample was made of CD4+ T cells from blood, cultured in vitro. The CDR3 has the sequence CSARLSGSSYEQYF. The base sequence is TGCAGTGCTAGACTTAGCGGGAGCTCCTACGAGCAGTACTTC.